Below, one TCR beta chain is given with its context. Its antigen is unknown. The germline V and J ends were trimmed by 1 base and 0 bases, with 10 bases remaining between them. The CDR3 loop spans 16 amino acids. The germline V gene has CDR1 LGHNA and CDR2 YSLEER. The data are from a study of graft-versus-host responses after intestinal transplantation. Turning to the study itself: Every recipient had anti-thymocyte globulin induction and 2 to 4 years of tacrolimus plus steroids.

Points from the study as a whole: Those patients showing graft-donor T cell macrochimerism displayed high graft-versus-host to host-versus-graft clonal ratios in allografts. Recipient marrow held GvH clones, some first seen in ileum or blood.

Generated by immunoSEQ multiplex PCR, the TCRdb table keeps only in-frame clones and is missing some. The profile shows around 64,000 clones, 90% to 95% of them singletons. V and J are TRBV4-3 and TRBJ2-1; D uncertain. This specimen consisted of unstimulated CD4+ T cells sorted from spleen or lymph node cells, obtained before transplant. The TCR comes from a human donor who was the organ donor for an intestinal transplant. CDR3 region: CASSQGRGSSYNEQFF. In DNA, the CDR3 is TGCGCCAGCAGCCAAGGACGTGGTAGCTCCTACAATGAGCAGTTCTTC.